This T cell receptor (beta chain) was obtained from a study of CD8+CD57+ T cells in acquired aplastic anemia. About the research overall: Average DNA yield from sorted CD4+ and CD8+ cells was roughly 3 ug. Overall study findings and caveats: The number of CD8+ CDR3 sequences shared by patients and controls was twenty-nine.

CDR3 and TCR beta VDJ profiling relied on a genomic DNA template. TCRdb analysed the reads with MiXCR anew, one entry per CDR3 protein. The table shows roughly 150,000 distinct CDR3 sequences, with around 47% occurring only once. The germline CDR1 and CDR2 sequences are SGHAT and FQNNGV. This CDR3 region has 14 residues. Trimming took 5 bases from V and 2 from J, leaving 13 bases between them. This clonotype was recorded many times. Its specificity is unknown. Only patients with CD8+CD57+ cell expansion on flow cytometry were chosen for sequencing. All participating patients were living with severe acquired aplastic anemia.

This rearrangement joins TRBV11-2 to TRBJ2-7, with D perhaps TRBD2 (6 bases). This TCR derives from a human donor with aplastic anemia. Sequencing used sorted CD4+, CD8+, or CD8+CD57+ T cells (not recorded which) from PBMCs. CDR3 sequence reads: CASSPGVWAYEQYF. As DNA, the CDR3 is TGTGCCAGCAGCCCGGGGGTTTGGGCCTACGAGCAGTACTTC.